This TCR beta chain was sequenced during a study of OX40 agonist ivuxolimab in advanced cancers. Data came from immunoSEQ multiplex PCR; TCRdb stores just in-frame clones and leaves some out. This table holds 50,000 or so clones, over 85% found once. There are 15 residues in the CDR3. Germline V gene lookup returns CDR1 SGDLS and CDR2 YYNGEE. J lost 8 bases, V lost 0 bases, and 7 bases had no gene match. This chain uses TRBV9 with TRBJ2-1; 8 bases map to TRBD2. This receptor was obtained from an adult with an advanced solid tumor such as melanoma, head and neck, liver or kidney cancer. Source: CD4+ or CD8+ T cells sorted from blood, taken in a trial of the OX40 agonist ivuxolimab. In DNA, the CDR3 is TGTGCCAGCAGCGTAGCAAGCGGGAGTTCTCATGAGCAGTTCTTC. It specifies CASSVASGSSHEQFF. The whole variable domain, remainder taken from reference TRBV9 and TRBJ2-1, is DSGVTQTPKHLITATGQRVTLRCSPRSGDLSVYWYQQSLDQGLQFLIQYYNGEERAKGNILERFSAQQFPDLHSELNLSSLELGDSALYFCASSVASGSSHEQFFGPGTRLTVL.